These T cell receptor beta chains were read from a single sample in a study of blood T cell repertoires in COVID-19. Profiling relied on immunoSEQ multiplex PCR, and the TCRdb table lists in-frame clones only, not all of them. The repertoire includes tens of thousands of clones, roughly 85% of them detected once, and 1.2% sits in the top ten. Specimen: peripheral blood. Every receptor here comes from a man in his forties or fifties with acute or convalescent COVID-19. The CDR3 runs from the conserved cysteine through the conserved F or W. The D gene is left open where the match is weak. Only part of the rows carry a size: once, few, many, or a class if the clone is expanded.

clone size,J gene,V gene,D gene,CDR3 protein,CDR3 DNA
once,TRBJ1-2,TRBV14,-,CASSQVTGRRDGYTF,TGTGCCAGCAGCCAAGTGACAGGAAGACGGGATGGCTACACCTTC
-,TRBJ1-2,TRBV3-1/TRBV3-2,TRBD1,CASRHGDRGSRGYTF,TGTGCCAGCAGGCACGGGGACAGGGGGTCGAGAGGCTACACCTTC
-,TRBJ1-6,TRBV28,-,CASRMAPAGIHNSPLHF,TGTGCCAGCAGAATGGCCCCGGCGGGGATCCATAATTCACCCCTCCACTTT
once,TRBJ2-2,TRBV28,TRBD1,CASSMGTGGIRTGELFF,TGTGCCAGCAGTATGGGAACAGGGGGCATAAGGACCGGGGAGCTGTTTTTT
-,TRBJ1-4,TRBV11-3,-,CASSLGKHGKLFF,TGTGCCAGCAGCTTAGGCAAGCACGGAAAACTGTTTTTT
-,TRBJ1-2,TRBV5-3,TRBD1,CARKGAHRGQSNYGYTF,TGTGCCAGAAAGGGGGCCCACAGAGGGCAGTCTAACTATGGCTACACCTTC
-,TRBJ1-2,TRBV28,-,CASSSFYSEQGYGYTF,TGTGCCAGCAGTTCCTTTTACAGCGAACAGGGCTATGGCTACACCTTC
-,TRBJ2-7,TRBV4-2,TRBD2,CASSQPGGGNNEQYF,TGTGCCAGCAGCCAGCCCGGGGGGGGAAATAACGAGCAGTACTTC
-,TRBJ1-1,TRBV30,-,CAWSDPEVEAFF,TGTGCCTGGAGCGACCCCGAAGTGGAGGCTTTCTTT
-,TRBJ1-6,TRBV7-6,TRBD1,CASSFDRENSPLHF,TGTGCCAGCAGCTTTGACAGGGAGAATTCACCCCTCCACTTT
-,TRBJ1-1,TRBV10-3,TRBD1,CAISEWSAGGPTEAFF,TGTGCCATCAGTGAGTGGTCGGCAGGGGGCCCCACTGAAGCTTTCTTT
-,TRBJ2-5,TRBV15,-,CATSRDPGERETQYF,TGTGCCACCAGCAGAGATCCGGGAGAAAGGGAGACCCAGTACTTC
-,TRBJ2-2,TRBV2,-,CASSLEGLNTGELFF,TGTGCCAGCAGCCTGGAGGGGCTTAACACCGGGGAGCTGTTTTTT
-,TRBJ2-5,TRBV4-1,-,CASSWSVQETQYF,TGCGCCAGCAGCTGGTCGGTGCAAGAGACCCAGTACTTC
-,TRBJ1-4,TRBV5-1,-,CASSSRTGNRGKNEKLFF,TGCGCCAGCAGCTCCCGAACAGGGAATAGGGGTAAAAATGAAAAACTGTTTTTT
few,TRBJ1-2,TRBV25-1,-,CASSELSYGYTF,TGTGCCAGCAGTGAATTGAGCTATGGCTACACCTTC